The sequence of this T cell receptor beta chain was determined in a study of Ad26.COV2.S vaccination and SARS-CoV-2 variants (dated by TCRdb to the early 2020s). Broadly, across the study: Donors in the vaccine arm were drawn from COV1001, a phase I-IIa trial of Ad26.COV2.S in healthy adults that was multicentre, randomized, double-blind and placebo-controlled. Investigators remained blinded to trial group allocation during experiments and outcome assessment. Ad26.COV2.S was administered intramuscularly at 5 x 10^10 or 1 x 10^11 viral particles, either as a single shot or as two shots given 56 days apart. Trial participants were randomized into five groups of five, in which low-dose or high-dose Ad26.COV2.S was given once or twice, or placebo was given on both occasions. TCRbeta repertoire sequencing served as the tool for gauging how specific and how broad the SARS-CoV-2-reactive T cell receptors were following Ad26.COV2.S vaccination. A total of roughly 32 samples were included in the TCR-sequenced set, comprising 19 Ad26.COV2.S vaccine recipients, 5 placebo recipients and 8 SARS-CoV-2 convalescent individuals.

Inclusive of the bounding cysteine and phenylalanine, the CDR3 is 13 residues long. Only the CDR3 DNA stays, 39 bases, in frame from base 1. As encoded in the germline V gene, CDR1 is SGHVS while CDR2 is FQNEAQ. TCRbeta CDR3 regions were sequenced with the immunoSEQ Assay. After extraction, genomic DNA underwent amplification by bias-controlled multiplex PCR, followed by high-throughput sequencing. Under the source paper's analysis protocol: To quantify the absolute abundance of every unique TCRbeta CDR3 region, sequences were collapsed and filtered. T cell fraction was estimated by normalizing TCRbeta template counts to usable DNA, with usable DNA measured through amplification of reference genes found in all nucleated cells. Repertoire TCRs were annotated as SARS-CoV-2-specific by exact matching of V gene, CDR3 amino acid sequence and J gene to a known reactive TCR set. The reference SARS-CoV-2 TCR set was obtained from MIRA and was filtered for enrichment in COVID-19-positive ImmuneCODE repertoires, whereby public or cross-reactive TCRs were removed. Using the MIRA antigens, annotated TCRs were further analysed by specific ORF or by position within an ORF. Breadth was defined as the number of annotated unique rearrangements divided by the total number of unique productive rearrangements, and depth was defined as the summed frequency of the annotated unique rearrangements. Two-sided Wilcoxon rank-sum tests were applied when comparing TCR breadth between groups. TCRdb carries this immuneACCESS record with in-frame sequences only. Its versions omit some clonotypes, under half of them owing to an unresolved V gene in the studies checked, with the rest unexplained. That table is the source of V, J and clone size, and D and trimming were worked out from the DNA. The sample records about 350,000 clones, 88% of which are singletons. Clones ranked in the top ten supply 6.4% of the sample.

The treatment or condition tag for this specimen amounts to: 19 received Ad26.COV2.S at low or high dose, single or two shots; about 5 received placebo; per-sample allocation not given. Repertoires of vaccine and placebo recipients were sequenced from samples taken on day 63 after the first injection. In Cohort 1b, 25 or so adults aged 18-55 years were enrolled at a single site in Boston, USA, between 29 July and 7 August 2020. Ad26.COV2.S consisted of a replication-incompetent adenovirus type 26 vector by which a prefusion-stabilized SARS-CoV-2 spike protein from the original Wuhan strain was expressed. The full study reports these points: Non-spike TCR breadth was comparable between vaccine and placebo recipients, consistent with the vaccine containing only spike. The study lacked the statistical power to compare responses across vaccine doses or regimens. After vaccination, spike-specific CD8+ and CD4+ T cell responses were reported to show substantial breadth. Spike-specific TCR breadth was higher in Ad26.COV2.S recipients than in placebo recipients (P = 0.0014). The authors noted that the TCR breadth and depth analyses may have underestimated total T cell responses.

As regards this clone: Its specific antigen is unknown. One end of the junction fails to match germline, which may point to a read error.

This TCR was recovered from a person between 18 and 65 years old who received the Ad26.COV2.S COVID-19 vaccine or a placebo. The chain joins TRBV7-8 to TRBJ1-1; a confident D gene designation cannot be given. Specimen: peripheral blood, collected in a trial of Ad26.COV2.S vaccine versus placebo. The DNA sequence reads TGTGCCAGCAGCTTATTAGATGGGGTTTTAGAGGTCTTT. Translated, it gives CASSLLDGVLEVF.